This is a list of T cell receptor beta chains from one sample in a study of human T cells and chemical hapten exposure. TCRdb re-derived calls from the RACE reads in MiXCR, one entry per CDR3 protein. The repertoire has more than 90,000 distinct CDR3 sequences, about 10% of them found once; the top ten carry more than 3%. Sample: whole blood, taken in connection with sensitization to the hapten diphenylcyclopropenone (DPC). The receptors were sampled from a woman in her thirties or forties with alopecia areata. Some clones in this sample may be carry-over from other donors' samples. Both conserved end residues are trimmed from each CDR3. Some rows mark clone size as missing; the rest say once, few, many or name a class of expanded clone.

cdr3_aa: SEGVQETQY
j_call: TRBJ2-5
clone_size: once
v_call: TRBV29-1

cdr3_aa: ASSLEQLVPPLH
j_call: TRBJ1-6
clone_size: -
v_call: TRBV7-2

cdr3_aa: ASKAGGPYEQY
j_call: TRBJ2-7
clone_size: many
v_call: TRBV6-5

cdr3_aa: SARQTGEVTGNTIY
j_call: TRBJ1-3
clone_size: -
v_call: TRBV20-1

cdr3_aa: ASSPGLAGGHGYEQY
j_call: TRBJ2-7
clone_size: many
v_call: TRBV7-9

cdr3_aa: ASGPGTGGSETQY
j_call: TRBJ2-5
clone_size: few
v_call: TRBV12-5

cdr3_aa: ANLRDRNTGELF
j_call: TRBJ2-2
clone_size: many
v_call: TRBV2

cdr3_aa: ASSFQAGESNEQF
j_call: TRBJ2-1
clone_size: many
v_call: TRBV7-9

cdr3_aa: ASSQLAGAGTDTQY
j_call: TRBJ2-3
clone_size: many
v_call: TRBV4-3

cdr3_aa: ASSQDRPWDGYT
j_call: TRBJ1-2
clone_size: -
v_call: TRBV4-1

cdr3_aa: ASRSGSTYTGELF
j_call: TRBJ2-2
clone_size: many
v_call: TRBV19

cdr3_aa: ASSQGEATDEKLF
j_call: TRBJ1-4
clone_size: many
v_call: TRBV4-2

cdr3_aa: ASSLGRVDTEAF
j_call: TRBJ1-1
clone_size: many
v_call: TRBV5-4

cdr3_aa: ASSQRTPGEKLF
j_call: TRBJ1-4
clone_size: few
v_call: TRBV3-1

cdr3_aa: ASIGRNRSYNEQF
j_call: TRBJ2-1
clone_size: -
v_call: TRBV7-2

cdr3_aa: ASSRPGSEAF
j_call: TRBJ1-1
clone_size: -
v_call: TRBV7-9

cdr3_aa: ASSQGGTANSNQPQH
j_call: TRBJ1-5
clone_size: -
v_call: TRBV23-1

cdr3_aa: ASRAYGGATHNEQF
j_call: TRBJ2-1
clone_size: -
v_call: TRBV6-2/TRBV6-3